The clone carrying this T cell receptor (beta chain) showed up many times. Its specificity is unknown. This entry comes from a study of T cells after yellow fever vaccination. As for the study in general: Preparing low-cell-number fractions relied on SMART-Seq v4 Ultra Low Input.

Notes on the study in general: Among primary-vaccination clones, most reappeared after the booster, at 95% to 96% for CD4 and more than 75% for CD8. Compared with primary, the secondary response was weaker and peaked at day 5, not 15.

Production of TCR cDNA was by 5'RACE template switching, which also added a universal primer site and UMIs. MiXCR, run by TCRdb on the 5' RACE reads, gives a single entry per CDR3 protein. Of over 130,000 distinct CDR3 sequences detected, about 7.7% appear once; the ten largest clones hold roughly 0.73%. The source material was CD4+ T cells sorted from PBMCs, sampled 5 days after the yellow fever booster vaccination. The TCR sequence derives from a man aged 30 to 39 who received the YFV17D yellow fever vaccine.

For the CDR3, the DNA is TGTGCCATCAGTGGGACTAGCGGGACCCTAACGGCGAATGAGCAGTTCTTC. Amino acid sequence: CAISGTSGTLTANEQFF. The rearrangement joins TRBV10-3 to TRBJ2-1, with 12 bases aligning to TRBD2. CDR3 size: 17 residues. Germline-derived CDR1 and CDR2 are ENHRY and SYGVKD. Trimming took 4 bases from V and 7 from J; bases not matched to a gene: 11.